Listed below are T cell receptor beta chains from one sample, sequenced in a study of blood T cell repertoires in COVID-19. The protocol was immunoSEQ multiplex PCR, while the TCRdb copy is restricted to in-frame clones and leaves out a portion. Among 90,000 to 100,000 clones, roughly 89% were seen once, and the ten largest hold 15% to 20%. The sequenced sample consisted of peripheral blood. The receptors come from a woman in her fifties or sixties with COVID-19, enrolled during active disease. Both conserved end residues are part of each CDR3. The D gene is left open where the match is weak. Not all rows give a size; the values are once, few, many and, for expanded clones, a class.

J: TRBJ2-5
V: TRBV7-9
D: TRBD2
size: NA
CDR3: CASSRGLLQETQYF
DNA: TGTGCCAGCAGCCGGGGACTACTGCAAGAGACCCAGTACTTC

J: TRBJ1-6
V: TRBV7-3
D: NA
size: NA
CDR3: CASSSFQSAPLHF
DNA: TGTGCCAGCAGCTCCTTTCAAAGTGCGCCCCTCCACTTT

J: TRBJ1-1
V: TRBV7-9
D: TRBD1
size: NA
CDR3: CASSSRGDTEAFF
DNA: TGTGCCAGCAGCTCCAGGGGGGACACTGAAGCTTTCTTT

J: TRBJ1-1
V: TRBV5-1
D: NA
size: NA
CDR3: CASMDQGHMNTEAFF
DNA: TGCGCCAGCATGGATCAGGGACACATGAACACTGAAGCTTTCTTT

J: TRBJ2-2
V: TRBV28
D: NA
size: NA
CDR3: CASSQIESGELFF
DNA: TGTGCCAGCAGCCAGATTGAAAGCGGGGAGCTGTTTTTT

J: TRBJ2-3
V: TRBV2
D: TRBD1
size: NA
CDR3: CASSGTGGDTQYF
DNA: TGTGCCAGCAGTGGGACAGGTGGAGATACGCAGTATTTT

J: TRBJ2-1
V: TRBV30
D: NA
size: NA
CDR3: CAWSVRGNEQFF
DNA: TGTGCCTGGAGTGTAAGGGGGAATGAGCAGTTCTTC

J: TRBJ2-5
V: TRBV2
D: TRBD1
size: NA
CDR3: CASSGPGGMETQYF
DNA: TGTGCCAGCAGTGGGCCAGGGGGCATGGAGACCCAGTACTTC

J: TRBJ1-1
V: TRBV11-3
D: NA
size: once
CDR3: CASSQGGAEAFF
DNA: TGTGCCAGCAGTCAAGGGGGAGCTGAAGCTTTCTTT

J: TRBJ1-5
V: TRBV6-1
D: NA
size: few
CDR3: CASSERGEAQHF
DNA: TGTGCCAGCAGTGAACGGGGGGAGGCCCAGCATTTT

J: TRBJ2-6
V: TRBV4-2
D: TRBD1
size: once
CDR3: CASSQDTGGSGANVLTF
DNA: TGTGCCAGCAGCCAAGATACAGGGGGCTCTGGGGCCAACGTCCTGACTTTC

J: TRBJ1-1
V: TRBV6-5
D: TRBD1
size: few
CDR3: CALTPGQGNTEAFF
DNA: TGTGCCCTAACACCGGGACAGGGGAACACTGAAGCTTTCTTT

J: TRBJ1-6
V: TRBV7-3
D: NA
size: once
CDR3: CASSLWQNSPLHF
DNA: TGTGCCAGCAGCTTATGGCAGAATTCACCCCTCCACTTT

J: TRBJ1-1
V: TRBV11-2
D: TRBD1
size: NA
CDR3: CASSSGTGWGMNTEAFF
DNA: TGTGCCAGCAGCTCTGGGACAGGGTGGGGCATGAACACTGAAGCTTTCTTT

J: TRBJ1-2
V: TRBV9
D: NA
size: NA
CDR3: CASSVELGGGYGYTF
DNA: TGTGCCAGCAGCGTAGAGCTCGGGGGGGGCTATGGCTACACCTTC

J: TRBJ2-1
V: TRBV7-3
D: NA
size: few
CDR3: CASSPSGVSSYNEQFF
DNA: TGTGCCAGCAGCCCCAGCGGCGTTAGCTCCTACAATGAGCAGTTCTTC

J: TRBJ1-1
V: TRBV6-5
D: TRBD1
size: NA
CDR3: CASSYYITGVETEAFF
DNA: TGTGCCAGCAGTTACTATATAACAGGGGTTGAGACTGAAGCTTTCTTT

J: TRBJ1-6
V: TRBV5-6
D: NA
size: NA
CDR3: CASSLVRKSYNSPLHF
DNA: TGTGCCAGCAGCTTGGTCAGGAAAAGTTATAATTCACCCCTCCACTTT

J: TRBJ2-7
V: TRBV5-1
D: NA
size: few
CDR3: CASSQGQLRVEQYF
DNA: TGCGCCAGCAGCCAGGGACAACTGCGGGTCGAGCAGTACTTC

J: TRBJ2-7
V: TRBV6-5
D: TRBD2
size: NA
CDR3: CASSWLAGTTYEQYF
DNA: TGTGCCAGCAGTTGGCTAGCGGGGACTACCTACGAGCAGTACTTC

J: TRBJ1-6
V: TRBV7-9
D: NA
size: NA
CDR3: CASSLGASYNSPLHF
DNA: TGTGCCAGCAGCTTAGGGGCCTCCTATAATTCACCCCTCCACTTT

J: TRBJ1-2
V: TRBV7-8
D: NA
size: NA
CDR3: CASSLAYGIYGYTF
DNA: TGTGCCAGCAGCTTAGCGTACGGTATCTATGGCTACACCTTC

J: TRBJ2-5
V: TRBV28
D: TRBD1
size: NA
CDR3: CASSQSQGAAFETQYF
DNA: TGTGCCAGCAGCCAATCCCAGGGGGCGGCCTTCGAGACCCAGTACTTC

J: TRBJ1-1
V: TRBV6-2/TRBV6-3
D: NA
size: NA
CDR3: CASSYGVGRNTEAFF
DNA: TGTGCCAGCAGTTACGGGGTAGGGAGAAACACTGAAGCTTTCTTT

J: TRBJ1-2
V: TRBV28
D: TRBD1
size: NA
CDR3: CASSGDSYGYTF
DNA: TGTGCCAGCAGTGGGGACAGCTATGGCTACACCTTC

J: TRBJ2-4
V: TRBV6-1
D: TRBD1
size: NA
CDR3: CASSLTGTKNIQYF
DNA: TGTGCCAGCAGCCTGACAGGGACCAAAAACATTCAGTACTTC

J: TRBJ2-3
V: TRBV9
D: NA
size: NA
CDR3: CASSVGRDTDTQYF
DNA: TGTGCCAGCAGCGTAGGGCGGGACACAGATACGCAGTATTTT

J: TRBJ2-5
V: TRBV5-4
D: NA
size: NA
CDR3: CASSLDPYQETQYF
DNA: TGTGCCAGCAGCTTGGATCCGTATCAAGAGACCCAGTACTTC

J: TRBJ2-1
V: TRBV18
D: NA
size: NA
CDR3: CASSPRRDSYNEQFF
DNA: TGTGCCAGCTCACCACGACGTGACAGCTACAATGAGCAGTTCTTC

J: TRBJ2-1
V: TRBV29-1
D: NA
size: NA
CDR3: CRGSSGQGNEQFF
DNA: NA

J: TRBJ1-2
V: TRBV10-3
D: NA
size: NA
CDR3: CAISGAADYYGYTF
DNA: TGTGCCATCAGTGGGGCAGCGGATTACTATGGCTACACCTTC

J: TRBJ2-5
V: TRBV5-6
D: NA
size: NA
CDR3: CASSLGARTKEETQYF
DNA: TGTGCCAGCAGCTTAGGGGCCAGGACCAAAGAAGAGACCCAGTACTTC

J: TRBJ2-1
V: TRBV20-1
D: TRBD2
size: NA
CDR3: CSASEAGGPFGEQFF
DNA: TGCAGTGCTAGTGAGGCGGGGGGGCCCTTCGGGGAGCAGTTCTTC

J: TRBJ1-6
V: TRBV9
D: NA
size: NA
CDR3: CASSTLGSSYNSPLHF
DNA: TGTGCCAGCAGCACCCTCGGGAGCTCCTATAATTCACCCCTCCACTTT

J: TRBJ2-3
V: TRBV15
D: TRBD2
size: NA
CDR3: CATSRSPPGGDTQYF
DNA: TGTGCCACCAGCAGATCCCCCCCGGGGGGAGATACGCAGTATTTT

J: TRBJ1-2
V: TRBV12-3/TRBV12-4
D: TRBD1
size: few
CDR3: CASSQGQGYGYTF
DNA: TGTGCCAGCAGCCAGGGACAGGGGTATGGCTACACCTTC

J: TRBJ2-1
V: TRBV4-3
D: NA
size: NA
CDR3: CASSQDVDPGIREQFF
DNA: TGCGCCAGCAGCCAAGATGTGGATCCGGGGATTCGGGAGCAGTTCTTC

J: TRBJ2-3
V: TRBV5-1
D: TRBD1
size: NA
CDR3: CASSDRVTQYF
DNA: TGCGCCAGCAGCGACAGGGTCACGCAGTATTTT

J: TRBJ1-1
V: TRBV5-1
D: NA
size: NA
CDR3: CASSSAQGNVNTEAFF
DNA: TGCGCCAGCAGCTCCGCACAGGGTAACGTGAACACTGAAGCTTTCTTT

J: TRBJ2-2
V: TRBV7-2
D: TRBD1
size: NA
CDR3: CASSLTGQVSYGELFF
DNA: TGTGCCAGCAGCTTAACGGGACAGGTGTCGTACGGGGAGCTGTTTTTT